The 3 T cell receptor beta chains listed next were all sequenced from one sample in a study of blood T cell repertoires in COVID-19. Clones were read by immunoSEQ multiplex PCR, and TCRdb kept only the in-frame ones, dropping some. Here the sample spans around 120,000 clones, 70% to 85% being singletons. The sequenced sample was peripheral blood. These receptors all stem from a man between 65 and 80 years old with active or convalescent COVID-19.

V and J are TRBV11-3 and TRBJ2-3; TRBD1 matches at 7 bases. This CDR3 is built from 14 residues. Germline V gives CDR1 SGHNT, CDR2 YENEEA. V shed 3 bases, J shed 3 bases, and the junction held 3 bases outside the gene matches. CDR3 region: CASSFGTATDTQYF. DNA for the CDR3: TGTGCCAGCAGCTTTGGGACAGCTACAGATACGCAGTATTTT.

The chain has TRBV5-3 and TRBJ1-1; 7 bases align to TRBD1. TRBV5-3 is an ORF; its function is uncertain. The CDR3 runs 12 residues. V lost 3 bases to trimming and J lost 9 bases; unmatched junction nucleotides: 5. The CDR3 region is CARSYRGQKAFF. The CDR3 DNA reads TGTGCCAGAAGCTACAGGGGACAAAAAGCTTTCTTT.

This chain's CDR3 is CASSGLVGAGYTF. In DNA, the CDR3 is TGTGCCAGCAGCGGCCTTGTGGGGGCCGGCTACACCTTC. The chain carries TRBV9 and TRBJ1-2, with D tentatively TRBD1 (6 bases). V dropped 3 bases and J dropped 8 bases, with 14 bases sitting between them. Germline CDR1 is SGDLS and CDR2 is YYNGEE. The CDR3 sequence is 13 residues long.